This T cell receptor (beta chain) derives from a study of blood T cell repertoires in COVID-19. About the study: Specimens from acute and convalescent COVID-19 originated in the United States, Italy and Spain.

In the original workflow: The assay estimated nucleated cells by amplifying reference gene primers. Method: immunoSEQ multiplex PCR; TCRdb's copy keeps in-frame clones and lacks some. The V and J calls and clone size are taken from that table; D and trimming were inferred from the DNA. This table holds about 250,000 clones, 70% to 90% found once. The V gene's germline CDR1 is LGHDT and CDR2 YNNKEL (reference sequence). Germline trimming cut 0 bases from V and 4 bases from J; bases unmatched to any gene: 4. The CDR3 loop spans 17 amino acids. The sequence came from a woman aged 25 to 45 with acute or convalescent COVID-19. Sequenced: peripheral blood. V usage is TRBV3-1 (or the pseudogene TRBV3-2) and J usage is TRBJ2-4; 12 nucleotides line up with TRBD1. The CDR3 reads CASSQDVGQGAKNIQYF. CDR3 DNA: TGTGCCAGCAGCCAAGATGTGGGACAGGGGGCAAAAAACATTCAGTACTTC.